This T cell receptor beta chain was sequenced in a study of blood T cell repertoires in COVID-19. Whole-study context: The cDNA or gDNA used as material had been derived from T cells, B-cell-depleted T cells, or PBMCs.

Only in-frame clones appear in the TCRdb table, and some are missing; sequencing was by immunoSEQ multiplex PCR. The table shows 400,000 to 450,000 clones, with 70% to 90% occurring only once. CDR3 length equals 14 residues. Trimming stripped 4 bases from V and 2 bases from J, with 8 bases between. Germline CDR1 is LNHNV and CDR2 is YYDKDF (reference sequence). The origin of this receptor is a man between 18 and 29 years old with COVID-19, enrolled during active disease. The V and J genes are TRBV15 and TRBJ2-2, with D maybe TRBD2 (6 bases). The sequenced sample was peripheral blood. The CDR3 sequence is CATSKEGNTGELFF. The CDR3 nucleotides read TGTGCCACCAGCAAGGAGGGCAACACCGGGGAGCTGTTTTTT.